These T cell receptor beta chains were read from a single sample in a study of metastatic and nonmetastatic thyroid tumors. Via MiXCR, TCRdb re-called the PCR reads. The sample lists about 6,200 clones, roughly 30% occurring once. Sequenced input: adjacent normal tissue. These receptors were collected from a female donor with papillary thyroid cancer or a benign thyroid nodule (not recorded which). Some clones in this sample may be carry-over from other donors' samples. CDR3s include the opening cysteine and the closing phenylalanine or tryptophan. A D gene is named only where the DNA matches it firmly. Some rows have no size entry. The others give once, few or many, or a class for an expanded clone.

v_call	j_call	cdr3_length	d_call	clone_size	cdr3_nt	cdr3_aa
TRBV2	TRBJ2-7	12	NA	few	TGTGCCAGCAGCCCTCGGGAGTACGAGCAGTACTTC	CASSPREYEQYF
TRBV27	TRBJ2-7	16	NA	NA	TGTGCCAGCAGTTTATATGCGGGGAGCGGGTACTACGAGCAGTACTTC	CASSLYAGSGYYEQYF
TRBV6-1	TRBJ2-1	11	NA	NA	TGTGCCAGCGTAGTATACAATGACCAGTTCTTC	CASVVYNDQFF
TRBV7-2	TRBJ2-3	14	TRBD1	NA	TGTGCCAGCAGCCAGAGGGGGCGCGGGGATACGCAGTATTTT	CASSQRGRGDTQYF
TRBV30	TRBJ2-2	15	TRBD2	large	TGTGCCTGGAGTGTGACTAGCGGGAGGGCCGGGGAGCTGTTTTTT	CAWSVTSGRAGELFF
TRBV30	TRBJ2-7	12	NA	NA	TGTGCCTGGCAAAAAGGGGGCTACGAGCAGTACTTC	CAWQKGGYEQYF
TRBV7-2	TRBJ1-1	13	NA	NA	TGTGCCAGCAGCTTTACTATGAACACTGAAGCTTTCTTT	CASSFTMNTEAFF
TRBV9	TRBJ1-3	15	NA	NA	TGTGCCAGCAGCGTGCAGGGTGTCCCTGGAAACACCATATATTTT	CASSVQGVPGNTIYF
TRBV20-1	TRBJ2-5	15	NA	NA	TGCAGTGCCCCAACCGCTAGCGATATGGAAGAGACCCAGTACTTC	CSAPTASDMEETQYF
TRBV7-3	TRBJ2-2	15	NA	NA	TGTGCCAGCAGCTCCTTCGCAGGGAGGTCCGGGGAGCTGTTTTTT	CASSSFAGRSGELFF
TRBV28	TRBJ2-1	14	NA	few	TGTGCCAGCAGGCGCGGGACTTCCTACAATGAGCAGTTCTTC	CASRRGTSYNEQFF
TRBV6-5	TRBJ2-4	13	TRBD2	few	TGTGCCAGCAGTAGCGGGACTGCGGCCATTCAGTACTTC	CASSSGTAAIQYF
TRBV20-1	TRBJ2-7	13	TRBD1	few	TGCAGTGCTGTCGGACAGGCTACCTACGAGCAGTACTTC	CSAVGQATYEQYF
TRBV20-1	TRBJ2-7	13	NA	NA	TGCAGTGCTAGAGATCTGCCGGGGTGGGAGCAGTACTTC	CSARDLPGWEQYF
TRBV7-2	TRBJ2-2	15	NA	few	TGTGCCAGCAGCCCCAGGGGCGCGAACACCGGGGAGCTGTTTTTT	CASSPRGANTGELFF
TRBV6-1	TRBJ1-1	15	TRBD1	NA	TGTGCCAGCAGCCCCCCGACAGGGTCGAACACTGAAGCTTTCTTT	CASSPPTGSNTEAFF
TRBV27	TRBJ2-1	15	NA	few	TGTGCCAGCATTCTGACTGCCAGCTCCTACAATGAGCAGTTCTTC	CASILTASSYNEQFF
TRBV12-3/TRBV12-4	TRBJ1-1	11	NA	few	TGTGCCAGCAGTTCACAGAGAAAAGCTTTCTTT	CASSSQRKAFF
TRBV28	TRBJ2-2	15	TRBD2	few	TGTGCCAGCAGTCCTGGGACTAGCGACACCGGGGAGCTGTTTTTT	CASSPGTSDTGELFF
TRBV11-1	TRBJ1-2	14	NA	NA	TGTGCCAGCAGCCTAGTTGGCGCTAACTATGGCTACACCTTC	CASSLVGANYGYTF
TRBV20-1	TRBJ1-2	12	NA	NA	TGCAGTGCTGTGACAGGTTATTATGGCTACACCTTC	CSAVTGYYGYTF
TRBV5-1	TRBJ1-1	16	TRBD1	NA	TGCGCCAGCAGCCGACAGGGAGGACAGTTGAACACTGAAGCTTTCTTT	CASSRQGGQLNTEAFF
TRBV19	TRBJ1-2	14	TRBD1	few	TGTGCCAGTAGCGGACAGGGGGGTTTGAATGGCTACACCTTC	CASSGQGGLNGYTF
TRBV6-1	TRBJ2-1	13	TRBD2	NA	TGTGCCAGCAGACCGGGACTAGCAAAGGAGCAGTTCTTC	CASRPGLAKEQFF
TRBV28	TRBJ2-7	12	NA	NA	TGTGCCAGCAGTTTAGTGAGGTACGAGCAGTACTTC	CASSLVRYEQYF
TRBV12-3/TRBV12-4	TRBJ2-7	12	NA	few	TGTGCCAGCAGCACCAGGGGTACCGAGCAGTACTTC	CASSTRGTEQYF
TRBV2	TRBJ2-1	15	TRBD2	NA	TGTGCCAGCAGTGTGGACGGGGGGGCATACAATGAGCAGTTCTTC	CASSVDGGAYNEQFF
TRBV19	TRBJ1-6	15	TRBD1	few	TGTGCCAGTAGTCCTCGACAGGGGGCTAATTCACCCCTCCACTTT	CASSPRQGANSPLHF
TRBV30	TRBJ1-2	11	NA	large	TGTGCCTACTCGAGAGGCTATGGCTACACCTTC	CAYSRGYGYTF
TRBV2	TRBJ2-5	15	NA	few	TGTGCCAGCAGATACCAAACGTCGGGACCGACCGCTCAGTACTTC	CASRYQTSGPTAQYF
TRBV5-5	TRBJ2-5	15	TRBD1	NA	TGTGCCAGCAGCTTGGTTGTCAGGGGGCAAGAGACCCAGTACTTC	CASSLVVRGQETQYF
TRBV7-9	TRBJ2-1	12	NA	NA	TGTGCCAGCAGCTTTAGCGGCAATGAGCAGTTCTTC	CASSFSGNEQFF
TRBV29-1	TRBJ2-1	17	TRBD2	NA	TGCAGCGTTGAAGGGGCTAGCGGGGTCCTTACGTACAATGAGCAGTTCTTC	CSVEGASGVLTYNEQFF
TRBV20-1	TRBJ2-7	15	TRBD1	NA	TGCAGTGCTGATTACCGGGACAGGGGCTCCTACGAGCAGTACTTC	CSADYRDRGSYEQYF
TRBV6-1	TRBJ2-1	15	TRBD2	NA	TGTGCCAGCAGGTCCGGGACTAGCGGGAGTTATGAGCAGTTCTTC	CASRSGTSGSYEQFF
TRBV28	TRBJ1-6	14	NA	few	TGTGCCAGCAGTTGGACAAATTATAATTCACCCCTCCACTTT	CASSWTNYNSPLHF
TRBV6-6	TRBJ2-2	18	NA	few	TGTGCCAGCAGATCCTTGTTGAGCGATGGGGGGTTTATCGGGGAGCTGTTTTTT	CASRSLLSDGGFIGELFF
TRBV7-9	TRBJ2-7	14	NA	once	TGTGCCAGCAGCTTAACCGGGATGCAGGGCGAGCAGTACTTC	CASSLTGMQGEQYF
TRBV3-1	TRBJ1-2	15	NA	NA	TGTGCCAGCAGCCAAGGTTCCGGCAGGGGTAAGGGCTACACCTTC	CASSQGSGRGKGYTF
TRBV6-5	TRBJ1-1	13	NA	NA	TGTGCCAGCAGTTCCCCGCGGAACACTGAAGCTTTCTTT	CASSSPRNTEAFF
TRBV20-1	TRBJ1-1	15	NA	NA	TGCAGTGCTGGGGGACCTGGTCAGGTGAACACTGAATCTTTCTTT	CSAGGPGQVNTESFF
TRBV12-3/TRBV12-4	TRBJ2-1	12	TRBD2	few	TGTGCCAGCGGACTAGCGGGAGGAAAGCAGTTCTTC	CASGLAGGKQFF
TRBV10-3	TRBJ2-5	13	NA	few	TGTGCCATCAGGGAAGTGGGGGAAGAGACCCAGTACTTC	CAIREVGEETQYF
TRBV12-3/TRBV12-4	TRBJ2-7	12	NA	NA	TGTGCCAGCAGTTCCCCCTGGTCCGAGCAGTACTTC	CASSSPWSEQYF
TRBV6-2/TRBV6-3	TRBJ2-5	14	NA	large	TGTGCCAGCAGATTGACAGGTGGACAAGAGACCCAGTACTTC	CASRLTGGQETQYF
TRBV15	TRBJ1-5	14	NA	NA	TGTGCCACCAGCAGAGTGGGGGGAGGTCAGCCCCAGCATTTT	CATSRVGGGQPQHF
TRBV6-1	TRBJ1-2	15	TRBD1	few	TGTGCCAGCAGTCCACAGACAGGGGCGGCTTATGGCTACACCTTC	CASSPQTGAAYGYTF
TRBV6-6	TRBJ1-1	14	NA	many	TGTGCCAGCAGTTACCGCGTAGGCGACACTGAAGCTTTCTTT	CASSYRVGDTEAFF
TRBV7-2	TRBJ2-5	17	TRBD2	once	TGTGCCAGCAGCCTGGGGCCTAGCGGGGGTTACCAAGAGACCCAGTACTTT	CASSLGPSGGYQETQYF
TRBV6-4	TRBJ2-1	14	TRBD2	NA	TGTGCCAGCAGGAGAGAGACTAGCTCCTATGAGCAGTTCTTC	CASRRETSSYEQFF
TRBV12-3/TRBV12-4	TRBJ2-7	14	TRBD2	few	TGTGCCAGCAGCCCTCTAGCGGGAGCACGCGAGCAGTACTTC	CASSPLAGAREQYF